This T cell receptor (beta chain) is from a study of CD8+CD57+ T cells in acquired aplastic anemia. This clonotype was found many times. The antigen remains undetermined. Broader study findings: Patients and controls shared under 30 CD8+ CDR3 sequences, highly expressed in patients.

CDR3 and TCR beta VDJ profiling relied on a genomic DNA template. MiXCR was run by TCRdb on the reads, yielding one entry per CDR3 protein. This table holds 200,000 to 250,000 distinct CDR3 sequences, roughly 35% found once. The sequenced material came from sorted CD4+, CD8+, or CD8+CD57+ T cells (not recorded which) from PBMCs. This receptor was obtained from a human donor in good health, serving as a control.

The CDR3 region has the DNA TGTGCCAGCAGCTCACACGGGACCTCCAATTCACCCCTCCACTTT. This translates into CASSSHGTSNSPLHF. The chain links TRBV5-5 to TRBJ1-6; possibly TRBD1 for D (5 bases). The germline V and J ends were trimmed by 3 bases and 7 bases, with 14 bases remaining between them. The CDR3 totals 15 residues. Germline CDR1 SGHKS, CDR2 YYEKEE (reference sequence).